The 18 T cell receptor beta chains in this list originate from one sample, sequenced in a study of T cells in Graves' hyperthyroidism and ophthalmopathy. From RNA transcripts, TCR beta CDR3 regions were amplified. The HTBI primer set was used in a first-round RT-PCR of the TCR CDR3. MiXCR, applied by TCRdb to the multiplex PCR reads, yields one record per CDR3 protein. The sample holds roughly 570,000 distinct CDR3 sequences, around 45% seen once. Source material: peripheral blood or thyroid tissue (not recorded which). The receptors derive from an adult woman with Graves' disease, either hyperthyroidism or ophthalmopathy (not recorded which).

The J gene is TRBJ2-7, the V gene TRBV15; D not certain. CDR1 is LNHNV and CDR2 is YYDKDF in the germline V gene (reference sequence). The length of the CDR3 is 15 residues. V was trimmed by 0 bases and J by 7 bases, leaving 16 bases between them. This chain's CDR3 is CATSRDRSRSDEQYF. DNA of the CDR3: TGTGCCACCAGCAGAGATCGGAGCAGATCTGATGAGCAGTACTTC.

The chain links TRBV7-2 to TRBJ2-7, with D perhaps matching TRBD1 or TRBD2 (5 bases each). In germline, CDR1 is SGHTA, CDR2 FQGNSA. V lost 1 base, J lost 5 bases, and 12 bases lay in between. The CDR3 is made up of 14 amino acids. The CDR3 protein is CASSLVFGGHEQYF. As DNA, the CDR3 is TGTGCCAGCAGCTTAGTGTTTGGGGGACACGAGCAGTACTTC. Full variable domain (outside the CDR3, taken from reference TRBV7-2 and TRBJ2-7): GAGVSQSPSNKVTEKGKDVELRCDPISGHTALYWYRQSLGQGLEFLIYFQGNSAPDKSGLPSDRFSAERTGGSVSTLTIQRTQQEDSAVYLCASSLVFGGHEQYFGPGTRLTVT.

V gene TRBV29-1 combines with J gene TRBJ2-7; 14 positions match TRBD2. Per the germline V gene, CDR1 is SQVTM and CDR2 is ANQGSEA. The CDR3 runs to 16 residues. In nucleotides, the CDR3 is TGCAGTGCTGGAAGGGCGGGACTAGCGGGAGTAGCGGAGCAGTACTTC. Amino acids: CSAGRAGLAGVAEQYF.

The rearrangement uses TRBV24-1 and TRBJ2-1, with a tentative D call TRBD2 (5 bases). Germline assignment: CDR1 KGHDR and CDR2 SFDVKD. CDR3 length: 13 residues. Trimming took off 2 bases at V and 12 bases at J, with 13 bases between the two ends. CDR3 in amino acids: CATSDYTESGQFF. DNA for the CDR3: TGTGCCACCAGTGATTATACAGAGAGCGGGCAGTTCTTC.

This clonotype has ten or more counts. This CDR3 reads CASSPGDTYEQYF. CDR3 bases: TGTGCCAGCAGCCCCGGGGATACCTACGAGCAGTACTTC. V and J are TRBV13 and TRBJ2-7; D is perhaps TRBD2 (5 bases). The CDR3 spans 13 residues. Trimming cost V 5 bases and J 2 bases, with 10 bases left between them. CDR1 is PRHDT and CDR2 is FYEKMQ in the germline V gene (reference sequence).

Remarks on this clonotype: Being one base from a much bigger clone, this may be a read error. This chain uses TRBV7-3 with TRBJ1-1; D call uncertain. The CDR3 length is 12 residues. Looked up from germline, CDR1 is SGHTA and CDR2 is FQGTGA. V was clipped by 5 bases and J by 7 bases, with 11 bases between them. The CDR3 protein is CASSPGRLEAFF. DNA of the CDR3: TGTGCCAGCAGCCCTGGACGGCTTGAAGCTTTCTTT.

A remark on this clonotype: A much larger clone differs from this one at a single base, so this may be a read error. V and J are TRBV6-5 and TRBJ2-5; possible D gene TRBD2, 5 bases. Germline lookup yields CDR1 MNHEY and CDR2 SVGAGI. Trimming took off 5 bases at V and 4 bases at J, with 11 bases between the two ends. This CDR3 has 13 residues. In nucleotides, the CDR3 is TGTGCCAGCAGTACACTAGGTTTAGAGACCCAGTACTTC. Translated: CASSTLGLETQYF.

About this clonotype: This may be a read error: a much more frequent sequence differs by one nucleotide. Since the CDR3 does not end with the conserved phenylalanine or tryptophan, this likely comes from a read error. CDR3 sequence: CASTPPGVNHPDGYTL. CDR3 nucleotides: TGTGCCAGCACCCCGCCGGGGGTAAATCATCCTGATGGCTACACCCTC. The chain combines TRBV28 with TRBJ1-2; D might be TRBD1 (5 bases). This CDR3 contains 16 residues. V dropped 7 bases and J dropped 6 bases, with 24 bases sitting between them. Germline-derived CDR1 and CDR2 are MDHEN and SYDVKM.

This clonotype was counted ten times or more. This chain uses TRBV20-1 with TRBJ1-4; tentatively, D is TRBD1 (6 bases). Trimming removed 4 bases from V and 5 bases from J, with 20 bases in between. Germline CDR1 DFQATT, CDR2 SNEGSKA (reference sequence). The CDR3 spans 16 residues. The CDR3 sequence: CSATVASLGANEKLFF. The CDR3, as DNA: TGCAGTGCTACAGTGGCCTCTTTGGGGGCGAATGAAAAACTGTTTTTT.

Points on this clonotype: This may stem from a read error, because a much larger clone lies one nucleotide away. V and J are TRBV7-9 and TRBJ1-1; no definite D call. The CDR3 extends over 14 amino acids. CDR1 and CDR2 from the germline V gene are SEHNR and FQNEAQ (reference sequence). Trimming left V 1 base short and J 1 base short, with 7 bases between. CDR3 loop: CASSLDWRNTEAFF. For the CDR3, the DNA is TGTGCCAGCAGCTTAGATTGGCGGAACACTGAAGCTTTCTTT.

This clonotype was detected once. V gene TRBV11-1 combines with J gene TRBJ1-6; possibly TRBD1 for D (5 bases). The CDR3 runs 16 residues. V gave up 0 bases and J gave up 9 bases, with 15 bases separating them. Germline CDR1 and CDR2: SGHAT and FQDESV (reference sequence). CDR3 protein: CASSLADPGQGSPLHF. Written as DNA, the CDR3 is TGTGCCAGCAGCTTAGCGGACCCTGGGCAGGGTTCACCCCTCCACTTT.

This clonotype has at least ten counts. The chain combines TRBV11-3 with TRBJ2-2; possible D gene TRBD1, 5 bases. Trimming removed 0 bases from V and 7 bases from J, with 9 bases in between. Germline V lookup: CDR1 SGHNT, CDR2 YENEEA. The length of the CDR3 is 14 residues. The CDR3 spells CASSLDQGIGELFF. The CDR3 nucleotides are TGTGCCAGCAGCTTAGATCAGGGAATCGGGGAGCTGTTTTTT.

The CDR3 bases are TGTGCCAGCAGTGAATCTCGGTACAGGGCGTACGATGAGCAGTTCTTC. As protein: CASSESRYRAYDEQFF. J is TRBJ2-1 and V is TRBV2; weak D call: TRBD1 (6 bases). In germline, CDR1 is SNHLY, CDR2 FYNNEI. CDR3 length: 16 residues. The V end lost 2 bases, the J end lost 8 bases, and 19 bases lay between the germline ends. Full variable domain (rest looked up from reference TRBV2 and TRBJ2-1): EPEVTQTPSHQVTQMGQEVILRCVPISNHLYFYWYRQILGQKVEFLVSFYNNEISEKSEIFDDQFSVERPDGSNFTLKIRSTKLEDSAMYFCASSESRYRAYDEQFFGPGTRLTVL.

The rearrangement links TRBV9 to TRBJ2-6; the D gene is possibly TRBD1 (5 bases). This CDR3 spans 17 amino acids. Trimming pared 3 bases from V and 1 base from J, leaving 14 bases between. Germline V gene data show CDR1 as SGDLS and CDR2 as YYNGEE. CDR3 nucleotides: TGTGCCAGCAGCGAACAGGTCACCTATTCTGGGGCCAACGTCCTGACTTTC. Protein: CASSEQVTYSGANVLTF.

This sequence joins TRBV5-1 and TRBJ2-2, with 9 bases lining up with TRBD2. The trim removed 4 bases at V and 1 base at J, leaving 2 bases unmatched. The germline V gene encodes CDR1 SGHRS and CDR2 YFSETQ. The CDR3 is made up of 15 amino acids. The CDR3 sequence is CASSKLAGNTGELFF. In DNA, the CDR3 is TGCGCCAGCAGCAAACTAGCGGGGAACACCGGGGAGCTGTTTTTT.

The rearrangement joins TRBV5-1 to TRBJ2-1; 12 bases map to TRBD2. The CDR3 loop spans 14 amino acids. Germline V gene sequence: CDR1 SGHRS, CDR2 YFSETQ. V shed 0 bases, J shed 12 bases, and the junction held 4 bases outside the gene matches. The CDR3, as DNA: TGCGCCAGCAGCTTGGCTAGCGGGAGGGCCTCGCAGTTCTTC. Its translation is CASSLASGRASQFF.

In this sample, this clonotype turned up many times. This chain connects TRBV5-1 to TRBJ1-1; no firm D call. The CDR3 sequence is 11 residues long. The ends were cut back, 3 bases at V and 6 bases at J, with 6 bases in the middle. Germline V gene data show CDR1 as SGHRS and CDR2 as YFSETQ. This CDR3 is CASSSEAEAFF. The CDR3 DNA is TGCGCCAGCAGCTCCGAAGCTGAAGCTTTCTTT. Based on the CDR3 plus reference TRBV5-1 and TRBJ1-1, the full variable domain is KAGVTQTPRYLIKTRGQQVTLSCSPISGHRSVSWYQQTPGQGLQFLFEYFSETQRNKGNFPGRFSGRQFSNSRSEMNVSTLELGDSALYLCASSSEAEAFFGQGTRLTVV.

The chain links TRBV5-1 to TRBJ2-6, with TRBD1 matching 8 bases. CDR3 length: 17 residues. CDR1 is SGHRS and CDR2 is YFSETQ in the germline V gene. The V segment lost 4 bases and the J segment 1 base; nucleotides outside the gene matches: 7. CDR3 in amino acids: CASSPTGVLSGANVLTF. DNA for the CDR3: TGCGCCAGCAGCCCGACAGGGGTCCTATCTGGGGCCAACGTCCTGACTTTC.